These 21 T cell receptor beta chains were sequenced from one sample in a study of molecular identifiers for immune sequencing clone quantification (dated by TCRdb to 2016 to 2018). The library was obtained by PCR. TCRdb records NextSeq 500 as the sequencer. Through fastp at Q25 and MiXCR, TCRdb rebuilt clones from the public reads, retaining in-frame beta chains. Identical CDR3 protein sequences are pooled into one entry, listed with their most common genes and DNA. This sample has about 97,000 distinct CDR3 sequences in its table, and less than 35% of those were observed once. Together, the top ten hold 9% to 10% of the sample. The sequenced material came from naive CD8+ T cells from blood, with Jurkat cell RNA spiked in. In light of the paper, this sample's cell subset or site label describes: FACS-sorted CD8+CD4-CCR7+CD45RA+ naive T cells. The origin of the receptors is a human donor in good health. Some libraries in this study had Jurkat cell RNA spiked in.

This chain uses TRBV2 with TRBJ2-3, with D possibly TRBD1 on 6 matching bases. This CDR3 has 16 residues. V gave up 8 bases and J gave up 2 bases, with 20 bases separating them. Germline lookup yields CDR1 SNHLY and CDR2 FYNNEI. The DNA for the CDR3 is TGTGCCAGCGGCGGCAGTCGGGACAAGTACACAGATACGCAGTATTTT. Its translation is CASGGSRDKYTDTQYF.

With respect to this clonotype: Just one base apart from a much larger clone, this may be a read error. This chain joins TRBV28 and TRBJ2-5; 8 nucleotides align to TRBD2. Germline assignment: CDR1 MDHEN and CDR2 SYDVKM. The CDR3 has 13 amino acids. The CDR3 nucleotides are TGTGCCAGCAGTTTTCGGGCTAGCGGGCCCAGGGACTTC. It encodes CASSFRASGPRDF.

A remark on this clonotype: This may come from a read error, since a much larger clone is one base off. The V gene is TRBV28, the J gene TRBJ2-7; 9 positions match TRBD2. Germline-derived CDR1 and CDR2 are MDHEN and SYDVKM. This CDR3 is built from 12 residues. The CDR3 region is CASETSGYEHYF. The CDR3 DNA reads as TGTGCCAGCGAGACTAGCGGCTACGAGCACTACTTC.

This clonotype was recorded many times. The V and J genes are TRBV29-1 and TRBJ2-7; D assignment may be TRBD1 or TRBD2 (6 bases each). V was shortened by 4 bases and J by 2 bases, with 15 bases between the two germline ends. This CDR3 spans 14 amino acids. CDR1 SQVTM and CDR2 ANQGSEA come from the germline V gene. The CDR3 sequence: CSVGGLRGAYEQYF. CDR3 nucleotides: TGCAGCGTTGGGGGACTGAGGGGGGCCTACGAGCAGTACTTC.

Comments on this clonotype: A read error may explain this, as a much larger clone is one base away. V usage is TRBV4-3 and J usage is TRBJ2-3; no definite D call. This CDR3 spans 12 amino acids. Germline loops: CDR1 LGHNA, CDR2 YSLEER. CDR3: CASSPFTVTQYF. CDR3 coding DNA: TGCGCCAGCAGCCCCTTTACAGTTACGCAGTATTTT.

The chain is built from TRBV3-2 and TRBJ2-4; whether TRBD1, the table's D call, matches the DNA was not checked. TRBV3-2 is a pseudogene locus. The CDR3 is 17 residues long. This chain's CDR3 is CASSPGGSAGLQNIQYF. CDR3 DNA: TGTGCCAGCAGCCCAGGAGGATCTGCAGGGCTCCAAAACATTCAGTACTTC.

The chain links TRBV5-3 to TRBJ2-1, with D perhaps matching TRBD2 (5 bases). TRBV5-3 counts as an open reading frame of uncertain function. The CDR3 consists of 12 residues. Trimming stripped 8 bases from V and 10 bases from J, with 16 bases between. The CDR3 is CASSGGLHEQFF. In DNA, the CDR3 is TGTGCCAGCAGCGGAGGACTCCACGAGCAGTTCTTC.

This clonotype was detected only a few times. The chain recombines TRBV15 with TRBJ2-3; D gene ambiguous. Germline V lookup: CDR1 LNHNV, CDR2 YYDKDF (reference sequence). Trimming removed 3 bases at V and 6 bases at J, with 10 bases between. The CDR3 is made up of 13 amino acids. The CDR3 region has the DNA TGTGCCACCAGCAGGAGCCCTGCCGATACGCAGTATTTT. It translates to CATSRSPADTQYF.

For the CDR3, the DNA is TGTGCCAGCAGTTTCAGACGCAGGCAAGAGACCCAGTACTTC. Translated: CASSFRRRQETQYF. This sequence joins TRBV28 and TRBJ2-5; D unresolved. The CDR3 totals 14 residues. Germline CDR1 and CDR2: MDHEN and SYDVKM. V shed 3 bases and J shed 2 bases, with 10 bases lying between them.

V is TRBV6-1 and J is TRBJ2-3; no definite D call. The germline V gene has CDR1 MNHNS and CDR2 SASEGT. V was shortened by 2 bases and J by 0 bases, with 6 bases between the two germline ends. The CDR3 spans 14 residues. The CDR3 sequence is CASSEKQSTDTQYF. As DNA, the CDR3 is TGTGCCAGCAGTGAAAAACAGAGCACAGATACGCAGTATTTT.

This clonotype came up a few times. The V call is TRBV7-2, the J call TRBJ2-1; D call uncertain. Trimming removed 0 bases from V and 2 bases from J, with 5 bases in between. The length of the CDR3 is 14 residues. In germline, CDR1 is SGHTA, CDR2 FQGNSA. CDR3 residues: CASSLARPYNEQFF. The CDR3 DNA reads TGTGCCAGCAGCTTAGCGAGGCCCTACAATGAGCAGTTCTTC.

About this clonotype: This clone may be a read error of a much larger clone one base away. This sequence joins TRBV7-6 and TRBJ1-1; maybe TRBD1 (5 bases). This CDR3 is 12 amino acids long. Germline lookup yields CDR1 SGHVS and CDR2 FNYEAQ. CDR3 residues: CASSYQGSGAIF. The CDR3 coding sequence is TGTGCCAGCAGCTACCAGGGATCCGGCGCTATCTTT.

V is TRBV20-1 and J is TRBJ2-7; 7 nucleotides align to TRBD1. There are 16 residues in the CDR3. Germline CDR1 reads DFQATT; CDR2 reads SNEGSKA (reference sequence). Unmatched junction bases numbered 15, after V lost 5 bases and J lost 2 bases. CDR3 nucleotides: TGCAGTGCTCCACTCACACAAGGACAGGCCCCCTACGAGCAGTACTTC. This sequence encodes CSAPLTQGQAPYEQYF.

This clonotype came up a few times. The J gene is TRBJ2-5, the V gene TRBV4-3, with D tentatively TRBD1 or TRBD2 (5 bases each). This CDR3 region has 16 residues. The V gene lost 0 bases and the J gene lost 3 bases, with 14 bases spanning the gap. CDR1 LGHNA and CDR2 YSLEER come from the germline V gene. CDR3 residues: CASSQDKLGAKETQYF. The DNA for the CDR3 is TGCGCCAGCAGCCAAGATAAACTAGGGGCCAAAGAGACCCAGTACTTC.

Turning to this clonotype: One base away lies a much larger clone, so this may be a sequencing read error. The conserved phenylalanine or tryptophan is not found at the CDR3 terminus, so this likely reflects a read error. This chain joins TRBV7-9 and TRBJ2-5, with D unresolved. The length of the CDR3 is 13 residues. CDR1 SEHNR and CDR2 FQNEAQ come from the germline V gene (reference sequence). V lost 3 bases, J lost 0 bases, and 5 bases lay in between. CDR3 sequence (DNA): TGTGCCAGCAGCTTCGGAGACCAAGAGACCCAGTACATC. Protein product: CASSFGDQETQYI.

This clonotype was counted only a few times. V is TRBV2 and J is TRBJ2-1; 12 nucleotides line up with TRBD2. The CDR3 has 16 residues. V lost 6 bases, J lost 3 bases, and 6 bases stayed unmatched. CDR1 is SNHLY and CDR2 is FYNNEI in the germline V gene. The DNA for the CDR3 is TGTGCCAGCAGGCCCGGGACTAGCGGGTTCTACAATGAGCAGTTCTTC. This sequence encodes CASRPGTSGFYNEQFF.

The chain joins TRBV10-3 to TRBJ2-3; D assignment may be TRBD1 or TRBD2 (5 bases each). Deletions cut 11 bases from V and 2 bases from J, with 20 bases between. The CDR3 runs 15 residues. Germline CDR1 reads ENHRY; CDR2 reads SYGVKD. CDR3 amino acids: CASRGAETITDTQYF. CDR3 nucleotide sequence: TGTGCCTCAAGAGGGGCAGAAACTATCACAGATACGCAGTATTTT.

The table lists this clonotype with a few counts. The chain uses TRBV9 and TRBJ2-7; TRBD1 or TRBD2 may be the D gene (7 bases each). The germline V and J ends were trimmed by 1 base and 6 bases, with 20 bases remaining between them. The CDR3 covers 16 residues. Germline assignment: CDR1 SGDLS and CDR2 YYNGEE. The CDR3 region is CASSVTGEGWVSEQYF. CDR3 sequence (DNA): TGTGCCAGCAGCGTAACAGGGGAGGGTTGGGTATCCGAGCAGTACTTC. The full variable domain, in which reference TRBV9 and TRBJ2-7 provide the parts outside the CDR3, is DSGVTQTPKHLITATGQRVTLRCSPRSGDLSVYWYQQSLDQGLQFLIQYYNGEERAKGNILERFSAQQFPDLHSELNLSSLELGDSALYFCASSVTGEGWVSEQYFGPGTRLTVT.

Comment on this clonotype: The CDR3 does not end in the conserved phenylalanine or tryptophan, so this is likely a read error. V usage is TRBV29-1 and J usage is TRBJ1-1; the match to TRBD1 covers 11 bases. CDR1 SQVTM and CDR2 ANQGSEA come from the germline V gene. The CDR3 spans 13 residues. J lost 6 bases, V lost 6 bases, and 6 bases had no gene match. The CDR3 spells CSVPGTGGSEAFI. The CDR3 bases are TGCAGCGTGCCCGGGACAGGGGGGTCTGAAGCTTTCATT.

With regard to this clonotype: The junction departs from germline at one end; a sequencing error may be responsible. This chain joins TRBV27 and TRBJ2-3, with a possible D match to TRBD2 (5 bases). This CDR3 has 15 amino acids. Germline V CDR1 and CDR2: MNHEY, SMNVEV (reference sequence). The CDR3 nucleotides are TGTGCCAGCAGTTTAGAGGGAGTGGGCACAGATACGCAGAATTTT. This translates into CASSLEGVGTDTQNF.

Turning to this clonotype: Possible read error: a much larger clone is one base away. V and J are TRBV7-2 and TRBJ2-1; possibly TRBD2 for D (6 bases). The J call may be in error: the DNA end matches TRBJ2-7 better. The CDR3 has 16 amino acids. CDR1 SGHTA and CDR2 FQGNSA come from the germline V gene. The CDR3 bases are TGTGCCAGCAGCTTAGGGGGCGGGATAGGCCACAATGAGCAGTACTTC. Its translation: CASSLGGGIGHNEQYF.